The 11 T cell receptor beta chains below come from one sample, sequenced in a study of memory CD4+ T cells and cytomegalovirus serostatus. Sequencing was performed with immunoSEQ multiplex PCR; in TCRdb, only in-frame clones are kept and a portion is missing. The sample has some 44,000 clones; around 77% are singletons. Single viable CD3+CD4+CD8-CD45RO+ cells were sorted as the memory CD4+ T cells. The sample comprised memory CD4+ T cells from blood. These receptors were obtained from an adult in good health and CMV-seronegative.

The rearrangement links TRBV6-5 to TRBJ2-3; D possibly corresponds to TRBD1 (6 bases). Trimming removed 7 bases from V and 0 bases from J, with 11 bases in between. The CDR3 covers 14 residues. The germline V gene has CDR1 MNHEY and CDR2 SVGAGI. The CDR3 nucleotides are TGTGCCAGCAAGGACAGTCTTAGCACAGATACGCAGTATTTT. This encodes CASKDSLSTDTQYF.

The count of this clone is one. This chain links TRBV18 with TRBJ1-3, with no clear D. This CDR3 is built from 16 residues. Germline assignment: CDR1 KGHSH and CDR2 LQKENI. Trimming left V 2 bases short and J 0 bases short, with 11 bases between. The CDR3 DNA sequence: TGTGCCAGCTCACCAACTGACGGATACTCTGGAAACACCATATATTTT. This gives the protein CASSPTDGYSGNTIYF.

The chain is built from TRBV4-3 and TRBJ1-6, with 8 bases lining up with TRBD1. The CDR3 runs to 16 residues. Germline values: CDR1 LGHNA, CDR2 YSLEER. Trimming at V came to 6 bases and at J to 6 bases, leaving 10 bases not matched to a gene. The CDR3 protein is CASRNRQGRGNSPLHF. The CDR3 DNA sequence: TGCGCCAGCAGAAACCGACAGGGGAGGGGTAATTCACCCCTCCACTTT.

The CDR3 DNA reads TGTGCCAGCAGTGAAGGGACAGGGTTTTCCTATGGCTACACCTTC. Its protein product is CASSEGTGFSYGYTF. V usage is TRBV6-1 and J usage is TRBJ1-2; 8 bases map to TRBD1. Germline lookup yields CDR1 MNHNS and CDR2 SASEGT. This CDR3 has 15 residues. Germline trimming cut 1 base from V and 4 bases from J; bases unmatched to any gene: 5.

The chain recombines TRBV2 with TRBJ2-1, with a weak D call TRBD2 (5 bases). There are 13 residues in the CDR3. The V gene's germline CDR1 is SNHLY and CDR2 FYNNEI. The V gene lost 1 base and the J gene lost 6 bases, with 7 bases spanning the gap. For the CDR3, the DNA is TGTGCCAGCAGTGAAGGGACTGGCAATGAGCAGTTCTTC. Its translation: CASSEGTGNEQFF.

CDR3 sequence: CASSLGQGKNIQYF. Here the CDR3 DNA reads TGTGCCAGCAGCTTGGGACAGGGCAAAAACATTCAGTACTTC. This chain connects TRBV7-6 to TRBJ2-4; 9 nucleotides agree with TRBD1. The J segment lost 3 bases and the V segment lost 3 bases, leaving 0 bases of the junction unmatched. The V gene's germline CDR1 is SGHVS and CDR2 FNYEAQ. This CDR3 has 14 amino acids. Full variable domain (rest looked up from reference TRBV7-6 and TRBJ2-4): GAGVSQSPRYKVTKRGQDVALRCDPISGHVSLYWYRQALGQGPEFLTYFNYEAQQDKSGLPNDRFSAERPEGSISTLTIQRTEQRDSAMYRCASSLGQGKNIQYFGAGTRLSVL.

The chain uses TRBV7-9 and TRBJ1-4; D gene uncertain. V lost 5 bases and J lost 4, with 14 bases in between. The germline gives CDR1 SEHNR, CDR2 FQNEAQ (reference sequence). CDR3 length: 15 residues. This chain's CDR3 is CASSRSALFNEKLFF. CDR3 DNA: TGTGCCAGCAGCCGATCTGCGCTCTTTAATGAAAAACTGTTTTTT.

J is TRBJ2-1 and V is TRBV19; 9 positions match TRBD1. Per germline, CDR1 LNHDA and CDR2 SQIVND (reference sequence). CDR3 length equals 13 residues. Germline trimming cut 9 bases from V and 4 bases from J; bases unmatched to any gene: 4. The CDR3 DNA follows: TGTGCCAGCCGTGGACAGGGGTACAATGAGCAGTTCTTC. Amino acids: CASRGQGYNEQFF.

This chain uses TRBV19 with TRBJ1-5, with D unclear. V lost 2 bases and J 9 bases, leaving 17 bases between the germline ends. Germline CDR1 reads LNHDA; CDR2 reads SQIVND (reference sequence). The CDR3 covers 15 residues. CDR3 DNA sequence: TGTGCCAGTAGTATACCCCGTCCTAGTGTGGGGCCCCAGCATTTT. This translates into CASSIPRPSVGPQHF.

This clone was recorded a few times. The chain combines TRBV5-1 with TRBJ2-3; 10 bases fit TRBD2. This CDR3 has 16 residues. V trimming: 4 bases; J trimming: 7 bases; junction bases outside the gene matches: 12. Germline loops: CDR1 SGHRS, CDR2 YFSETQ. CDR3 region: CASSPELAGIGNTQYF. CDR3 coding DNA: TGCGCCAGCAGCCCAGAACTAGCGGGGATAGGAAATACGCAGTATTTT.

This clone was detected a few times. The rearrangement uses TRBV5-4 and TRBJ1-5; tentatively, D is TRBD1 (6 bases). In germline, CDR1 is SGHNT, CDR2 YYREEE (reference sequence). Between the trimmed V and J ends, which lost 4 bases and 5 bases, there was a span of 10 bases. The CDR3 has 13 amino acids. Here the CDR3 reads CASSLDSDQPQHF. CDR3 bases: TGTGCCAGCAGCCTGGACAGCGATCAGCCCCAGCATTTT.